This record looks at one T cell receptor (beta chain) sequence and its context. V was pared by 7 bases and J by 5 bases, with 13 bases of the junction left unmatched. The CDR3 loop spans 15 amino acids. CDR1 is MNHEY, CDR2 SMNVEV, per germline (reference sequence). Produced via immunoSEQ multiplex PCR; TCRdb's table is partial and in-frame only. The table shows more than 120,000 clones, with about 85% occurring only once. The sample is drawn from a study of blood T cell repertoires in COVID-19. Study-wide background: Samples of COVID-19 (acute and convalescent) were obtained from the United States, Italy and Spain.

This clonotype was sampled from a human donor with acute or convalescent COVID-19. The donor label of this sample is uncertain. The chain links TRBV27 to TRBJ2-5; TRBD2 agrees at 7 bases. The sample was peripheral blood. The CDR3: CASTKGREAFETQYF. In nucleotides, the CDR3 is TGTGCCAGCACCAAGGGTCGGGAGGCATTCGAGACCCAGTACTTC.